This is a list of T cell receptor beta chains from one sample in a study of Graves' ophthalmopathy and Graves' hyperthyroidism. TCRdb reprocessed the multiplex PCR reads with MiXCR, giving one entry per CDR3 protein. This sample has about 1.2 million distinct CDR3 sequences, with about two fifths found just once. The sequenced sample consisted of peripheral blood or thyroid tissue (not recorded which). The origin of the receptors is an adult man with Graves' hyperthyroidism. The CDR3 runs from the conserved cysteine through the conserved F or W. The order of the fields is V gene, J gene, clone size, D gene, CDR3 protein, CDR3 DNA. A D gene is named only where the DNA matches it firmly. The size of a clone is reported for some rows only, either as once, few or many, or as a class for expanded clones.

V: TRBV12-3/TRBV12-4; J: TRBJ2-5; size: NA; D: TRBD1; CDR3: CASSSDAGGYGQPQYF; DNA: TGTGCCAGCAGTTCCGACGCAGGGGGCTACGGTCAGCCCCAGTACTTC
V: TRBV10-3; J: TRBJ1-5; size: NA; D: NA; CDR3: CASESMSNQPQHF; DNA: TGTGCCAGCGAATCAATGAGCAATCAGCCCCAGCATTTT
V: TRBV10-3; J: TRBJ1-5; size: many; D: NA; CDR3: CAISSGRSNQPQHF; DNA: TGTGCCATCAGTTCCGGGAGGAGCAATCAGCCCCAGCATTTT
V: TRBV19; J: TRBJ2-7; size: NA; D: NA; CDR3: CASSKQGQYEQYF; DNA: TGTGCCAGTAGTAAGCAGGGTCAATACGAGCAGTACTTC
V: TRBV9; J: TRBJ2-2; size: NA; D: TRBD2; CDR3: CASSVAGLAGVVSGELFF; DNA: TGTGCCAGCAGCGTAGCCGGACTAGCGGGAGTTGTGTCCGGGGAGCTGTTTTTT
V: TRBV7-2; J: TRBJ2-3; size: few; D: NA; CDR3: CASSLVITSTDTQYF; DNA: TGTGCCAGCAGCTTAGTGATAACCAGCACAGATACGCAGTATTTT
V: TRBV4-2; J: TRBJ2-2; size: few; D: NA; CDR3: CASSPTSRGAGRSGELFF; DNA: TGTGCCAGCAGCCCAACTTCTCGAGGGGCAGGGCGATCCGGGGAGCTGTTTTTT
V: TRBV6-6; J: TRBJ1-4; size: NA; D: NA; CDR3: CASSYSVTATNEKLFF; DNA: TGTGCCAGCAGTTACTCGGTGACAGCAACTAATGAAAAACTGTTTTTT
V: TRBV7-6; J: TRBJ1-1; size: many; D: NA; CDR3: CASSLMRGNILNTEAFF; DNA: TGTGCCAGCAGCTTAATGCGCGGTAACATACTGAACACTGAAGCTTTCTTT
V: TRBV4-3; J: TRBJ2-7; size: many; D: NA; CDR3: CASSPEQGTEQYF; DNA: TGCGCCAGCAGCCCGGAACAGGGAACCGAGCAGTACTTC
V: TRBV6-5; J: TRBJ2-7; size: few; D: NA; CDR3: CASSYVSGEQYF; DNA: TGTGCCAGCAGTTACGTGAGTGGAGAGCAGTACTTC
V: TRBV29-1; J: TRBJ1-2; size: many; D: NA; CDR3: CSVRGSGGYTF; DNA: TGCAGCGTGAGGGGAAGCGGTGGCTACACCTTC
V: TRBV5-1; J: TRBJ2-2; size: NA; D: NA; CDR3: CASSGFWGRTGELFF; DNA: TGCGCCAGCAGCGGCTTTTGGGGGCGCACCGGGGAGCTGTTTTTT
V: TRBV7-2; J: TRBJ2-5; size: NA; D: NA; CDR3: CASSPGPTGIQETQYF; DNA: TGTGCCAGCAGCCCAGGCCCCACAGGGATCCAAGAGACCCAGTACTTC
V: TRBV6-5; J: TRBJ2-5; size: NA; D: NA; CDR3: CASSYNPRASQETQYF; DNA: TGTGCCAGCAGTTATAATCCACGGGCAAGTCAAGAGACCCAGTACTTC
V: TRBV30; J: TRBJ1-2; size: NA; D: NA; CDR3: CAWSQENYGYTF; DNA: TGTGCCTGGAGCCAGGAGAACTATGGCTACACCTTC
V: TRBV5-6; J: TRBJ1-4; size: NA; D: TRBD1; CDR3: CASSLLTGGPGSEKLFF; DNA: TGTGCCAGCAGCTTGCTGACAGGGGGGCCCGGGAGTGAAAAACTGTTTTTT
V: TRBV9; J: TRBJ2-5; size: NA; D: TRBD1; CDR3: CASSRQGDRQETQYF; DNA: TGTGCCAGCAGCCGACAGGGGGACAGACAAGAGACCCAGTACTTC
V: TRBV7-9; J: TRBJ1-2; size: NA; D: NA; CDR3: CASSLESDYGYTF; DNA: TGTGCCAGCAGCTTAGAAAGCGACTATGGCTACACCTTC
V: TRBV7-6; J: TRBJ2-2; size: NA; D: NA; CDR3: CASSLGGAASTGELFF; DNA: TGTGCCAGCAGCTTAGGGGGGGCAGCGAGCACCGGGGAGCTGTTTTTT
V: TRBV29-1; J: TRBJ1-1; size: few; D: NA; CDR3: CSVGPTTEAFF; DNA: TGCAGCGTTGGTCCAACCACTGAAGCTTTCTTT
V: TRBV7-8; J: TRBJ2-7; size: many; D: TRBD1; CDR3: CASSSQGVSYEQYF; DNA: TGTGCCAGCAGCTCACAGGGGGTATCCTACGAGCAGTACTTC
V: TRBV9; J: TRBJ2-7; size: many; D: TRBD2; CDR3: CASSQGPGGLSEQYF; DNA: TGTGCCAGCAGCCAGGGGCCGGGGGGGCTGAGCGAGCAGTACTTC
V: TRBV29-1; J: TRBJ2-5; size: NA; D: TRBD2; CDR3: CSLAIGGGLVQETQYF; DNA: TGCAGCTTAGCGATAGGCGGGGGACTGGTTCAAGAGACCCAGTACTTC
V: TRBV15; J: TRBJ1-2; size: NA; D: NA; CDR3: CATRTRGAGYTF; DNA: TGTGCCACGAGAACTAGAGGGGCTGGCTACACCTTC
V: TRBV29-1; J: TRBJ2-3; size: NA; D: NA; CDR3: CSVGGLGYTDTQYF; DNA: TGCAGCGTTGGGGGGCTGGGGTACACAGATACGCAGTATTTT
V: TRBV4-1; J: TRBJ2-7; size: few; D: NA; CDR3: CASGPKNPDSNYEQYF; DNA: TGCGCCAGCGGCCCTAAAAACCCCGATTCCAACTACGAGCAGTACTTC
V: TRBV20-1; J: TRBJ1-6; size: NA; D: NA; CDR3: CSATGSSYNSPLHF; DNA: TGCAGTGCAACCGGGAGCTCCTATAATTCACCCCTCCACTTT
V: TRBV28; J: TRBJ2-5; size: NA; D: TRBD2; CDR3: CATLSSGVSYF; DNA: TGTGCCACCTTGTCTAGCGGGGTCTCCTACTTC
V: TRBV4-3; J: TRBJ1-5; size: many; D: NA; CDR3: CASSQTSNQPQHF; DNA: TGTGCCAGCAGTCAGACCTCTAATCAGCCCCAGCATTTT
V: TRBV11-2; J: TRBJ2-5; size: few; D: TRBD1; CDR3: CASSLGRLQGYETQYF; DNA: TGTGCCAGCAGCTTAGGACGACTACAGGGGTATGAGACCCAGTACTTC
V: TRBV3-1; J: TRBJ2-7; size: NA; D: NA; CDR3: CASSQVPGAYEQYF; DNA: TGTGCCAGCAGCCAAGTTCCAGGAGCCTACGAGCAGTACTTC
V: TRBV7-9; J: TRBJ1-1; size: NA; D: NA; CDR3: CASSPGEWTTEAFF; DNA: TGTGCCAGCAGCCCAGGGGAGTGGACCACTGAAGCTTTCTTT
V: TRBV6-6; J: TRBJ1-5; size: many; D: TRBD1; CDR3: CASSYTTGGFGQPQHF; DNA: TGTGCCAGCAGTTACACCACAGGGGGCTTTGGTCAGCCCCAGCATTTT
V: TRBV29-1; J: TRBJ1-2; size: many; D: NA; CDR3: CSVEGGLNYGYTF; DNA: TGCAGCGTTGAAGGCGGACTGAACTATGGCTACACCTTC
V: TRBV6-6; J: TRBJ2-7; size: few; D: TRBD1; CDR3: CASRISWDRDYYEQYF; DNA: TGTGCCAGCAGAATTTCTTGGGACAGGGACTACTACGAGCAGTACTTC
V: TRBV12-3/TRBV12-4; J: TRBJ1-5; size: NA; D: NA; CDR3: CASSLAVQQPQHF; DNA: TGTGCCAGCAGTTTAGCAGTCCAACAGCCCCAGCATTTT
V: TRBV10-3; J: TRBJ2-2; size: many; D: NA; CDR3: CAIPDGYTGELFF; DNA: TGTGCCATCCCGGACGGATACACCGGGGAGCTGTTTTTT
V: TRBV20-1; J: TRBJ2-5; size: many; D: NA; CDR3: CSAGGAGADQETQYF; DNA: TGCAGTGCTGGGGGGGCAGGGGCGGATCAAGAGACCCAGTACTTC
V: TRBV5-1; J: TRBJ1-1; size: NA; D: NA; CDR3: CASSLATSGTEAFF; DNA: TGCGCCAGCAGCTTGGCGACATCGGGCACTGAAGCTTTCTTT
V: TRBV7-9; J: TRBJ1-3; size: many; D: NA; CDR3: CASSFGSVAGNTIYF; DNA: TGTGCCAGCAGCTTTGGGTCGGTGGCTGGAAACACCATATATTTT
V: TRBV7-9; J: TRBJ2-5; size: many; D: NA; CDR3: CASSAPRTDQETQYF; DNA: TGTGCCAGCAGCGCGCCCAGGACAGATCAAGAGACCCAGTACTTC
V: TRBV6-5; J: TRBJ1-1; size: many; D: NA; CDR3: CASSYDSRGNTEAFF; DNA: TGTGCCAGCAGTTACGACTCGCGGGGGAACACTGAAGCTTTCTTT
V: TRBV5-1; J: TRBJ1-6; size: NA; D: NA; CDR3: CASSFDGVESPLHF; DNA: TGCGCCAGCAGTTTTGACGGGGTTGAGTCACCCCTCCACTTT